This is a list of T cell receptor beta chains from one sample in a study of cytomegalovirus exposure and HLA in healthy donors. Clones were sequenced by immunoSEQ multiplex PCR, and TCRdb holds only the in-frame ones, with some missing. The sample has under 250,000 clones; approximately 82% are singletons. The sequenced material came from PBMCs. These receptors were collected from a male donor in good health and CMV-seronegative. Both conserved end residues are part of each CDR3. A D gene is named only where the DNA matches it firmly. Size tells how often a clone was seen (once, few, many) or the class of an expanded clone, and some rows leave it out.

>TRBV6-1|TRBD2|TRBJ2-5|NA
TGTGCCAGCAGTGAGAGTCTAGCGGGAGTTACATTGGAGACCCAGTACTTC
CASSESLAGVTLETQYF
>TRBV9|TRBD2|TRBJ2-5|NA
TGTGCCAGCAGCGTAGGGCTAGCGGCCCAGGAGACCCAGTACTTC
CASSVGLAAQETQYF
>TRBV4-2|NA|TRBJ2-4|NA
TGTGCCAGCAGCCAAGATCTAACCTCCGCCAAAAACATTCAGTACTTC
CASSQDLTSAKNIQYF
>TRBV9|TRBD1|TRBJ2-5|NA
TGTGCCAGCAGCGTGGGACAGGTAAAAGAGACCCAGTACTTC
CASSVGQVKETQYF
>TRBV4-2|NA|TRBJ2-7|few
TGTGCCAGCAGCCAAGACCTAACGGGCTACGAGCAGTACTTC
CASSQDLTGYEQYF
>TRBV18|TRBD1|TRBJ1-1|NA
TGTGCCAGCTCACCGGACAGGATTTCTATAAACACTGAAGCTTTCTTT
CASSPDRISINTEAFF
>TRBV2|TRBD1|TRBJ2-2|NA
TGTGCCAGCAGTAAACAGGGGGCAGCCACCGGGGAGCTGTTTTTT
CASSKQGAATGELFF
>TRBV15|TRBD1|TRBJ2-7|NA
TGTGCCACCAGCAGAGCGGGACAGGGGGCAAACGAGCAGTACTTC
CATSRAGQGANEQYF
>TRBV6-1|NA|TRBJ1-4|NA
TGTGCCAGCAGGGACACTTCAACTAATGAAAAACTGTTTTTT
CASRDTSTNEKLFF
>TRBV4-2|TRBD1|TRBJ2-2|few
TGTGCCAGCAGCCACTCTACAGGGGGCCCCGGGGAGCTGTTTTTT
CASSHSTGGPGELFF
>TRBV7-9|TRBD1|TRBJ1-1|once
TGTGCCAGCAGCCTACAGGGGGGTGGAACTGAAGCTTTCTTT
CASSLQGGGTEAFF
>TRBV7-9|NA|TRBJ1-1|NA
TGTGCCAGCAGCTTAGGGGGGGGCAGGGCGAACACTGAAGCTTTCTTT
CASSLGGGRANTEAFF
>TRBV15|NA|TRBJ1-3|NA
TGTGCCACCAGCAGAGATCCGGTCAGGCAGGGGAACACCATATATTTT
CATSRDPVRQGNTIYF
>TRBV4-1|NA|TRBJ2-1|many
TGCGCCAGCAGCCAGGTTGACTTGGTTTCTTACAATGAGCAGTTCTTC
CASSQVDLVSYNEQFF
>TRBV18|NA|TRBJ1-1|NA
TGTGCCAGCTCTCGGGACACTGAAGCTTTCTTT
CASSRDTEAFF
>TRBV4-1|TRBD1|TRBJ1-4|few
TGCGCCAGCAGCCAATGGACAGGGAATGAAAAACTGTTTTTT
CASSQWTGNEKLFF
>TRBV27|NA|TRBJ2-3|NA
TGTGCCAGCAGTTTAACAGGGGTAGGGCGGGGACAGACAGATACGCAGTATTTT
CASSLTGVGRGQTDTQYF